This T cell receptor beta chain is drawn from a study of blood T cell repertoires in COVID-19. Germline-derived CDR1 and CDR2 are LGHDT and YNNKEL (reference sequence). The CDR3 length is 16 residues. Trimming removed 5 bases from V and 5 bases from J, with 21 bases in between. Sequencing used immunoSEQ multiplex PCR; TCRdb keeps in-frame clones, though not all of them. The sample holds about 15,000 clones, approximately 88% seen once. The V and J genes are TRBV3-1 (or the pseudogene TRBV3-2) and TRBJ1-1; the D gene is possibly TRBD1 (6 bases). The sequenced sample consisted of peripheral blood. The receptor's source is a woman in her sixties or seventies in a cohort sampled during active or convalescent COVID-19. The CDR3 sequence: CASSSKLQGGGTEAFF. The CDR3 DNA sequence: TGTGCCAGCAGCTCCAAGTTGCAGGGAGGGGGTACTGAAGCTTTCTTT.